A selection of T cell receptor beta chains follows, all from one sample in a study of cytomegalovirus exposure and HLA in healthy donors. Assay: immunoSEQ multiplex PCR; the TCRdb copy retains only in-frame clones and omits some. The sample contains about 160,000 clones, about four fifths of which appear only once. The sample taken for sequencing was PBMCs. The receptors come from a male donor in good health and CMV-seropositive. CDR3s include the opening cysteine and the closing phenylalanine or tryptophan. A D gene is named only where the DNA matches it firmly. Clone size is given for some rows only: seen once, a few or many times, or a class if the clone is expanded.

D: -; size: -; V: TRBV2; J: TRBJ1-2; DNA: TGTGCCCGCCAGGGCAGGGCAAGAGATGGCTACACCTTC; CDR3: CARQGRARDGYTF
D: TRBD1; size: -; V: TRBV7-6; J: TRBJ2-3; DNA: TGTGCCAGCAGCTTAGCGACCAGGGGGCGCGATACGCAGTATTTT; CDR3: CASSLATRGRDTQYF
D: TRBD2; size: -; V: TRBV11-2; J: TRBJ2-1; DNA: TGTGCCAGCAGCTTGGGACTAAGCCCCAATGAGCAGTTCTTC; CDR3: CASSLGLSPNEQFF
D: TRBD2; size: -; V: TRBV6-5; J: TRBJ2-1; DNA: TGTGCCAGCAGTTACTCCAGCGGGAGCGATCGCTTCTTC; CDR3: CASSYSSGSDRFF
D: -; size: few; V: TRBV2; J: TRBJ1-3; DNA: TGTGCCAGCAGTGAGGAGTACTCTGGAAACACCATATATTTT; CDR3: CASSEEYSGNTIYF
D: -; size: -; V: TRBV6-1; J: TRBJ1-1; DNA: TGTGCCAGCAGGTTGCCCCGAGGGCCTTCCACTGAAGCTTTCTTT; CDR3: CASRLPRGPSTEAFF
D: -; size: -; V: TRBV5-1; J: TRBJ2-5; DNA: TGCGCCAGCAGCTTGGTTGTTTCTAGCGAGGAGACCCAGTACTTC; CDR3: CASSLVVSSEETQYF
D: -; size: few; V: TRBV11-2; J: TRBJ1-2; DNA: TGTGCCAGCAGCGGCAACGGAGAATATGGCTACACCTTC; CDR3: CASSGNGEYGYTF
D: TRBD2; size: -; V: TRBV30; J: TRBJ2-4; DNA: TGTGCCTGGGGCGGGGAGGGCAAAAACAGTCAGTACTTC; CDR3: CAWGGEGKNSQYF
D: -; size: -; V: TRBV4-3; J: TRBJ1-2; DNA: TGCGCCAGCAGCCAAGATTTCGTCCAGTCCTATGGCTACACCTTC; CDR3: CASSQDFVQSYGYTF
D: -; size: -; V: TRBV18; J: TRBJ2-2; DNA: TGTGCCAGCTCATCAGACGAGGCCGGGGAGCTGTTTTTT; CDR3: CASSSDEAGELFF
D: -; size: -; V: TRBV11-3; J: TRBJ2-3; DNA: TGTGCCAGCAGCTTAAGCGTTTTGGCCACAGATACGCAGTATTTT; CDR3: CASSLSVLATDTQYF
D: TRBD2; size: few; V: TRBV10-3; J: TRBJ2-7; DNA: TGTGCCACCGGTTGGCCACAAACTAGCGGGGACTCCTACGAGCAGTACTTC; CDR3: CATGWPQTSGDSYEQYF
D: -; size: -; V: TRBV28; J: TRBJ1-5; DNA: TGTGCCAGCAGTTTGGAGGTCTTTAGCAATCAGCCCCAGCATTTT; CDR3: CASSLEVFSNQPQHF
D: -; size: -; V: TRBV27; J: TRBJ2-1; DNA: TGTGCCAGCACGCTTGCTTCGGGAAACAATGAGCAGTTCTTC; CDR3: CASTLASGNNEQFF
D: -; size: -; V: TRBV4-3; J: TRBJ1-5; DNA: TGCGCCAGCAGCCAAGACCCGCTAAATTATCAGCCCCAGCATTTT; CDR3: CASSQDPLNYQPQHF
D: TRBD1; size: -; V: TRBV5-1; J: TRBJ2-5; DNA: TGCGCCAGCAGCCTCCCCGGGACAGGGGGCCGCCGGGAGACCCAGTACTTC; CDR3: CASSLPGTGGRRETQYF
D: -; size: -; V: TRBV30; J: TRBJ2-1; DNA: TGTGCCTGGAGTGTGGGAAGGGGGGGATACAATGAGCAGTTCTTC; CDR3: CAWSVGRGGYNEQFF
D: -; size: -; V: TRBV28; J: TRBJ1-3; DNA: TGTGCCAGCAGTTCTGTAGCATCTGGAAACACCATATATTTT; CDR3: CASSSVASGNTIYF
D: -; size: -; V: TRBV11-2; J: TRBJ1-6; DNA: TGTGCCAGCAGCTCACAGGGCACCACCCTCCACTTT; CDR3: CASSSQGTTLHF
D: TRBD2; size: -; V: TRBV5-8; J: TRBJ2-5; DNA: TGTGCCAGCAGCTTGTGGGGTAGCGGGACCGAGACCCAGTACTTC; CDR3: CASSLWGSGTETQYF
D: -; size: -; V: TRBV6-1; J: TRBJ1-2; DNA: TGTGCCAGCAGTGAAACATCAAACAGGGTTCTTTTCTATGGCTACACCTTC; CDR3: CASSETSNRVLFYGYTF
D: TRBD2; size: few; V: TRBV7-2; J: TRBJ2-1; DNA: TGTGCCAGCCGGAAGGGGACTAGCAGAACCTACAATGAGCAGTTCTTC; CDR3: CASRKGTSRTYNEQFF
D: TRBD2; size: -; V: TRBV19; J: TRBJ2-1; DNA: TGTGCCAGTAGTATCTTTAGCGGGGGGGCGAACTACAATGAGCAGTTCTTC; CDR3: CASSIFSGGANYNEQFF
D: TRBD1; size: -; V: TRBV6-5; J: TRBJ1-3; DNA: TGTGCCAGCAGTCGGACAGGATCTGGAAACACCATATATTTT; CDR3: CASSRTGSGNTIYF
D: TRBD1; size: once; V: TRBV27; J: TRBJ2-7; DNA: TGTGCCAGCAGTCTAACAACCGGGACAGGGGTTTTCCACGAGCAGTACTTC; CDR3: CASSLTTGTGVFHEQYF
D: -; size: -; V: TRBV6-1; J: TRBJ2-7; DNA: TGTGCCAGCACCTTGGACGGGGTGGGGGAGCAGTACTTC; CDR3: CASTLDGVGEQYF
D: -; size: -; V: TRBV10-2; J: TRBJ1-1; DNA: TGCGCCAGCAGTCAACAGGGAAACACTGAAGCTTTCTTT; CDR3: CASSQQGNTEAFF
D: -; size: -; V: TRBV5-1; J: TRBJ2-5; DNA: TGCGCCAGCAGAAGGCCCGGGGTGTACCAAGAGACCCAGTACTTC; CDR3: CASRRPGVYQETQYF
D: -; size: -; V: TRBV6-6; J: TRBJ2-3; DNA: TGTGCCAGCAGTCAGTATAGCGGAAGCACAGATACGCAGTATTTT; CDR3: CASSQYSGSTDTQYF
D: -; size: -; V: TRBV25-1; J: TRBJ2-7; DNA: TGTGCCAGCAGTGTAGAAGGGGATTATTACGAGCAGTACTTC; CDR3: CASSVEGDYYEQYF
D: -; size: -; V: TRBV28; J: TRBJ1-1; DNA: TGTGCCAGCAGGGAGAGGGGGAGGGCTGAAGCTTTCTTT; CDR3: CASRERGRAEAFF
D: -; size: -; V: TRBV6-1; J: TRBJ1-5; DNA: TGTGCCAGCGTACCACCCAGGGGAAGCAATCAGCCCCAGCATTTT; CDR3: CASVPPRGSNQPQHF
D: TRBD1; size: -; V: TRBV19; J: TRBJ1-5; DNA: TGTGCCAGTAGTTCCGGGACAGGGGGCGCGGGTCAGCCCCAGCATTTT; CDR3: CASSSGTGGAGQPQHF
D: -; size: once; V: TRBV15; J: TRBJ2-7; DNA: TGTGCCACCAGCAGAGACCGGACAGGAGGGTACGAGCAGTACTTC; CDR3: CATSRDRTGGYEQYF
D: -; size: -; V: TRBV6-5; J: TRBJ2-2; DNA: TGTGCCAGCAGTTACGCCCAGGTCCGGGAGCTGTTTTTT; CDR3: CASSYAQVRELFF
D: TRBD1; size: -; V: TRBV7-9; J: TRBJ2-1; DNA: TGTGCCAGCAGCCCCGGACAGGCCCTTTACAATGAGCAGTTCTTC; CDR3: CASSPGQALYNEQFF
D: -; size: -; V: TRBV5-1; J: TRBJ2-7; DNA: TGCGCCAGCAGCTTTGGCGGCGGAGGGGCCCTTGACTACGAGCAGTACTTC; CDR3: CASSFGGGGALDYEQYF
D: -; size: -; V: TRBV30; J: TRBJ2-3; DNA: TGTGCCTGTTATGCCGGAGGCTCAATAACAGATACGCAGTATTTT; CDR3: CACYAGGSITDTQYF
D: -; size: -; V: TRBV11-2; J: TRBJ2-3; DNA: TGTGCCAGCAGCGACGGGACTTTCAGCACAGATACGCAGTATTTT; CDR3: CASSDGTFSTDTQYF
D: TRBD1; size: -; V: TRBV18; J: TRBJ1-3; DNA: TGTGCCAGCTCACCTCTCCCCACGGGACAGGGGGCTTCTGGAAACACCATATATTTT; CDR3: CASSPLPTGQGASGNTIYF
D: TRBD1; size: few; V: TRBV19; J: TRBJ2-7; DNA: TGTGCCAGTAGCCGGGACAGGGGCTACGAGCAGTACTTC; CDR3: CASSRDRGYEQYF
D: -; size: -; V: TRBV4-3; J: TRBJ1-1; DNA: TGCGCCAGCAGCCAAGGCCGGGTGGGGGGGACAGCTTTCTTT; CDR3: CASSQGRVGGTAFF
D: -; size: -; V: TRBV18; J: TRBJ1-4; DNA: TGTGCCAGCTCATTCATCGGCGGGGGGCCGACTAATGAAAAACTGTTTTTT; CDR3: CASSFIGGGPTNEKLFF
D: -; size: once; V: TRBV7-9; J: TRBJ2-7; DNA: TGTGCCAGCAGCTTCGGGACTTTCCCCTACGAGCAGTACTTC; CDR3: CASSFGTFPYEQYF
D: -; size: -; V: TRBV28; J: TRBJ1-5; DNA: TGTGCCAGCAGTTTATTTTCGTCCGGACAGCATAGCAATCAGCCCCAGCATTTT; CDR3: CASSLFSSGQHSNQPQHF
D: TRBD2; size: -; V: TRBV15; J: TRBJ2-1; DNA: TGTGCCACCAGCAGAGTTCGGCGGGAGCGGGACAATGAGCAGTTCTTC; CDR3: CATSRVRRERDNEQFF
D: TRBD1; size: -; V: TRBV5-6; J: TRBJ2-7; DNA: TGTGCCAGCAGCTCCAAGGACAGGGGGTACGAGCAGTACTTC; CDR3: CASSSKDRGYEQYF